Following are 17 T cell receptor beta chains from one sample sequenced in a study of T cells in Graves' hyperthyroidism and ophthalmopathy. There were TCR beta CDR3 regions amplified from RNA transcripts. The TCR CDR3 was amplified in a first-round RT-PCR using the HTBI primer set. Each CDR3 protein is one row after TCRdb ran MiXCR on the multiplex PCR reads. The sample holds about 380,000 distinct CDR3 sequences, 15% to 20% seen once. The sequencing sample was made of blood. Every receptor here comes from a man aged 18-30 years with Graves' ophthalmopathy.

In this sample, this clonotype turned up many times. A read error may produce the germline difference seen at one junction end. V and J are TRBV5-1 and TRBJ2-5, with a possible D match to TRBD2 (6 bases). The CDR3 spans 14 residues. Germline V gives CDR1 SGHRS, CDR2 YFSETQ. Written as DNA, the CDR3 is TGTGCCAGCAGCTTGGAGGGGTACCAAGAGACCCAGTACTTC. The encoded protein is CASSLEGYQETQYF.

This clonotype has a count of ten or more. CDR3 in amino acids: CASSLYTRLETQYF. The CDR3 region has the DNA TGCGCCAGCAGCCTCTACACCCGTTTGGAGACCCAGTACTTC. The V call is TRBV4-1, the J call TRBJ2-5, with D hard to call. CDR1 and CDR2 from the germline V gene are MGHRA and YSYEKL. The V end lost 4 bases, the J end lost 5 bases, and 14 bases lay between the germline ends. The CDR3 length is 14 residues.

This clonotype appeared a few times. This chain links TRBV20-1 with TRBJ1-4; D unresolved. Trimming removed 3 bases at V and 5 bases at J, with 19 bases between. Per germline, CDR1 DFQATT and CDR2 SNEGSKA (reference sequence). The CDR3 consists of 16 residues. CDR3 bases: TGCAGTGCTAGTCAGCATGCCGGGGTCGTGAATGAAAAACTGTTTTTT. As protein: CSASQHAGVVNEKLFF.

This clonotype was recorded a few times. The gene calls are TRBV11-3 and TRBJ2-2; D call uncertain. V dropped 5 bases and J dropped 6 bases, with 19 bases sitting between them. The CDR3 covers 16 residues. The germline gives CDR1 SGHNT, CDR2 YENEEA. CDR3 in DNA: TGTGCCAGCAGCACCGGTGCTACAGATTCAGCCGGGGAGCTGTTTTTT. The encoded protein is CASSTGATDSAGELFF.

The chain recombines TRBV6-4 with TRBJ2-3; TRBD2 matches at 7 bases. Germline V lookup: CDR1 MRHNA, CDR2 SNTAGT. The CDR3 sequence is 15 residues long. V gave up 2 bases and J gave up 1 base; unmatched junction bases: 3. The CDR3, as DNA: TGTGCCAGCAGTGACGGGGCGGGGGGCACAGATACGCAGTATTTT. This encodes CASSDGAGGTDTQYF.

The CDR3 bases are TGTGCCAGTAGTATAGATCAGCGGACCACCCATAATTCACCCCTCCACTTT. The encoded protein is CASSIDQRTTHNSPLHF. The rearrangement links TRBV19 to TRBJ1-6; D is ambiguous. Germline CDR1 reads LNHDA; CDR2 reads SQIVND (reference sequence). The ends were cut back, 0 bases at V and 5 bases at J, with 14 bases in the middle. This CDR3 comprises 17 residues.

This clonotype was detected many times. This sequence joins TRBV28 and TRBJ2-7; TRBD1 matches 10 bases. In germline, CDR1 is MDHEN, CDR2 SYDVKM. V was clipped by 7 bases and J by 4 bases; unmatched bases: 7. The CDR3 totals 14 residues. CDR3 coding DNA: TGTGCCAGCACCACCGGGACAGGGGCTTACGAGCAGTACTTC. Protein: CASTTGTGAYEQYF.

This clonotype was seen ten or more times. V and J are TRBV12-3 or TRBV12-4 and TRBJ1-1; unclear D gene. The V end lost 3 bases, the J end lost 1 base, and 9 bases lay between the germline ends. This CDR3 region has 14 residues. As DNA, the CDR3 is TGTGCCAGCAGTTTTGGGCAGACGAACACTGAAGCTTTCTTT. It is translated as CASSFGQTNTEAFF.

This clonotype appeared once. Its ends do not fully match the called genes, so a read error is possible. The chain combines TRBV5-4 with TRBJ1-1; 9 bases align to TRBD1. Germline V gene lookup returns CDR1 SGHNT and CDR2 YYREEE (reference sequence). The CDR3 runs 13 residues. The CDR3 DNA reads TGTGCCAGCAGCGGCGCCGGGACAGGGTCCCGAATCTTT. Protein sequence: CASSGAGTGSRIF.

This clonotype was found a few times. The CDR3, as DNA: TGTGCCAGCAGCTTGTCTTACCTCGGGGACAAAGGAGCTTTCTTT. Translation gives CASSLSYLGDKGAFF. The rearrangement joins TRBV5-8 to TRBJ1-1; perhaps TRBD1 as D (6 bases). Trimming took 1 base from V and 10 from J, leaving 20 bases between them. Germline lookup yields CDR1 SGHTS and CDR2 YDEGEE. The CDR3 loop spans 15 amino acids.

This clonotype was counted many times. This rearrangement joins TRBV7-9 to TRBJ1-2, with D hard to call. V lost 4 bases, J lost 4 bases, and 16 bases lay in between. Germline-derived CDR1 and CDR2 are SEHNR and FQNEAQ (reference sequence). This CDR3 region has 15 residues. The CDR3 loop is CASSSHERAGYGYTF. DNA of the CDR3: TGTGCCAGCAGCTCGCATGAAAGGGCCGGCTATGGCTACACCTTC.

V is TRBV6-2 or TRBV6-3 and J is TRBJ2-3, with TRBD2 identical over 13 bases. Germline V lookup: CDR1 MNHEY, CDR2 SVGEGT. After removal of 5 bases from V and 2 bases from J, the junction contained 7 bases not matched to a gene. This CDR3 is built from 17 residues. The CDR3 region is CASSIGLAGDFTDTQYF. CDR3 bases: TGTGCCAGCAGTATCGGACTAGCGGGGGACTTCACAGATACGCAGTATTTT.

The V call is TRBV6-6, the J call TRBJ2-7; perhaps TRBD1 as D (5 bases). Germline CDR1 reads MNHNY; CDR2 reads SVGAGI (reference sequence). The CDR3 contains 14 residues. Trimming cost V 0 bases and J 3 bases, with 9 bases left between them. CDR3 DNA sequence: TGTGCCAGCAGTTACTCCGGACAAGTCTACGAGCAGTACTTC. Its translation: CASSYSGQVYEQYF.

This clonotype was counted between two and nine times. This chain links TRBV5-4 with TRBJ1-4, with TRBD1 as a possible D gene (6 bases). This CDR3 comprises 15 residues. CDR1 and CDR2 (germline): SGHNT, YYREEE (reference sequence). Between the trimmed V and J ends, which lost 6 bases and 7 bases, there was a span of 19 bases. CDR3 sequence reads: CASTASGVRGEKLFF. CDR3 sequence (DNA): TGTGCCAGCACCGCGTCAGGGGTTCGCGGTGAAAAACTGTTTTTT.

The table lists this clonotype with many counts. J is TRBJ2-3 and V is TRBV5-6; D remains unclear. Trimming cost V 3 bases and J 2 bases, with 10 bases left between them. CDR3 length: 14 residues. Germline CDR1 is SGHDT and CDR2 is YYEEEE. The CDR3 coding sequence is TGTGCCAGCAGCTCCGGATACAACACAGATACGCAGTATTTT. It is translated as CASSSGYNTDTQYF.

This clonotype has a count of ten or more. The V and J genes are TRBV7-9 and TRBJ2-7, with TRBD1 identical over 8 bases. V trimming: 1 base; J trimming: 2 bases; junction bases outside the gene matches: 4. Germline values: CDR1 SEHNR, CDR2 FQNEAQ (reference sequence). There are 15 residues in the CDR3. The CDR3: CASSLEMGQAYEQYF. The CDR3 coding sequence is TGTGCCAGCAGCTTAGAGATGGGACAGGCCTACGAGCAGTACTTC.

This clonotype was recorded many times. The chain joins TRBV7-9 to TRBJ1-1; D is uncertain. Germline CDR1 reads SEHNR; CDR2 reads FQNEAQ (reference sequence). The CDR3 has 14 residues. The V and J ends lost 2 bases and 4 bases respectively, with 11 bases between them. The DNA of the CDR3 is TGTGCCAGCAGCTTATTATACTCGAGCACTGAAGCTTTCTTT. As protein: CASSLLYSSTEAFF.